This note documents a single T cell receptor beta chain sequence. Antigen: not known. This PCR relied on a set of 60 Vbeta primers and 13 Jbeta primers. Authors' methods: A follow-up analysis tallied tens of millions of unique TCR beta chains, roughly 10 million shared. Assay used: immunoSEQ multiplex PCR; TCRdb lists only in-frame clones, some missing. D and trimming come from the DNA, and the V and J calls and clone size come from that table. Among 200,000 to 300,000 clones listed, 82% were seen once. This CDR3 spans 13 amino acids. Between the trimmed V and J ends, which lost 7 bases and 3 bases, there was a span of 11 bases. The V gene's germline CDR1 is SGHTA and CDR2 FQGNSA. Samples came from healthy bone marrow donors. The data stem from a study of cytomegalovirus exposure and HLA in healthy donors. Study-level points and caveats: With DRB1 most and HLA-C fewest, TCR association rates differed between HLA loci in a later analysis. The likely origin of a cluster of highly shared sequence variants was a sequencing artifact.

V is TRBV7-2 and J is TRBJ2-3, with D perhaps TRBD1 (6 bases). The clonotype was recovered from a woman in her thirties or forties in good health and CMV-seropositive. Sample: PBMCs. The DNA for the CDR3 is TGTGCCAGCACTACAGGGAGAACAGATACGCAGTATTTT. As protein: CASTTGRTDTQYF.